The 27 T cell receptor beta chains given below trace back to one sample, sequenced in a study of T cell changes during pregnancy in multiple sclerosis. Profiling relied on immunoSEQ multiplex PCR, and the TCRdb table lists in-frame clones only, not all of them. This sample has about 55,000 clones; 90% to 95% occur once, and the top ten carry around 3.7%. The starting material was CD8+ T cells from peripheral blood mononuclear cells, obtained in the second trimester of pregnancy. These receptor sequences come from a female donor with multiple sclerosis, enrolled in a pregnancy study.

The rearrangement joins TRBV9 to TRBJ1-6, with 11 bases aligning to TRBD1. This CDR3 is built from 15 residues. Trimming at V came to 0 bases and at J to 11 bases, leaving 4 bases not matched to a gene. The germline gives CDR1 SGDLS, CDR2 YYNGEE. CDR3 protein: CASSVEGTGGTPLHF. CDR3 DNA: TGTGCCAGCAGCGTAGAAGGGACAGGGGGGACACCCCTCCACTTT.

The CDR3 DNA sequence: TGTGCCAGCAGTAAGCGGGACTTCCTAAATGAGCAGTTCTTC. This sequence encodes CASSKRDFLNEQFF. The chain uses TRBV27 and TRBJ2-1; 7 positions match TRBD2. The CDR3 runs to 14 residues. Germline values: CDR1 MNHEY, CDR2 SMNVEV (reference sequence). After removal of 5 bases from V and 7 bases from J, the junction contained 8 bases not matched to a gene.

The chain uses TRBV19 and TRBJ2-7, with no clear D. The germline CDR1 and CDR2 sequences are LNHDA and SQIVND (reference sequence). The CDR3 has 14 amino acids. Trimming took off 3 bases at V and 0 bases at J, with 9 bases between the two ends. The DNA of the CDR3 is TGTGCCAGTAGTATTGTGGCCAGCTCCTACGAGCAGTACTTC. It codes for CASSIVASSYEQYF.

CDR3: CASSLAGTVNSPLHF. CDR3 DNA: TGTGCCAGCAGCTTGGCCGGGACAGTTAATTCACCCCTCCACTTT. V and J are TRBV5-4 and TRBJ1-6; 7 bases map to TRBD1. The CDR3 has 15 amino acids. Germline lookup yields CDR1 SGHNT and CDR2 YYREEE (reference sequence). The trim removed 0 bases at V and 6 bases at J, leaving 3 bases unmatched.

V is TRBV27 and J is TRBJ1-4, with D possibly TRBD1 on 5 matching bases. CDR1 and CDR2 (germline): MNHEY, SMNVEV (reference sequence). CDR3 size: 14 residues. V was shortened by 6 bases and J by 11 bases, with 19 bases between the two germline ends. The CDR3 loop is CASSAGTVFGKLFF. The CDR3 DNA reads TGTGCCAGCAGCGCGGGGACGGTCTTTGGGAAACTGTTTTTT.

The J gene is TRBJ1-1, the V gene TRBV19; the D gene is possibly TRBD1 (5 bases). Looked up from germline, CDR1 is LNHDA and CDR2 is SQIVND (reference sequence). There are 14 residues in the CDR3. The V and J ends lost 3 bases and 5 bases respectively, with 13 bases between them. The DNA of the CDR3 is TGTGCCAGTAGTATTGGGGGGGTTTGGACTGAAGCTTTCTTT. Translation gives CASSIGGVWTEAFF.

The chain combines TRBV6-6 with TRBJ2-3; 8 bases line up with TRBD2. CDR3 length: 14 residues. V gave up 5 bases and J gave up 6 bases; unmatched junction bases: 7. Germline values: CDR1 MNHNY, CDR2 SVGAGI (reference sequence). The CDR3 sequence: CASSLSGGIDTQYF. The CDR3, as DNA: TGTGCCAGCAGTCTGAGCGGGGGAATTGATACGCAGTATTTT.

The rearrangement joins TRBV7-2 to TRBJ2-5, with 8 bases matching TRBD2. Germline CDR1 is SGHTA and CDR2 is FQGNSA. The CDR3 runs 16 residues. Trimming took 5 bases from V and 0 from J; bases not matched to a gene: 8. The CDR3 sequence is CASSHLAGSYQETQYF. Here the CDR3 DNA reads TGTGCCAGCAGCCACTTAGCGGGGTCGTACCAAGAGACCCAGTACTTC.

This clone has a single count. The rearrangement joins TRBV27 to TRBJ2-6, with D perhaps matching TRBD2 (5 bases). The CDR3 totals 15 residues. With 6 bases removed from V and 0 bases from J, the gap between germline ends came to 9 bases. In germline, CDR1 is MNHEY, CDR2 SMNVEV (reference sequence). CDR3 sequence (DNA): TGTGCCAGCAGCCGAGGGTACTCTGGGGCCAACGTCCTGACTTTC. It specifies CASSRGYSGANVLTF. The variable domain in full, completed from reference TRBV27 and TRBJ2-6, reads EAQVTQNPRYLITVTGKKLTVTCSQNMNHEYMSWYRQDPGLGLRQIYYSMNVEVTDKGDVPEGYKVSRKEKRNFPLILESPSPNQTSLYFCASSRGYSGANVLTFGAGSRLTVL.

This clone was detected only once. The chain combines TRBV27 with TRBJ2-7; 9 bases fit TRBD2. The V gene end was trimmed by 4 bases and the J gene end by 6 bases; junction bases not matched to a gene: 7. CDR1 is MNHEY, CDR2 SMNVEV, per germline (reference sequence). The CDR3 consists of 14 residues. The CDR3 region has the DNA TGTGCCAGCAGTTCGGCGGGACTAGCCTCCGAGCAGTACTTC. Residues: CASSSAGLASEQYF.

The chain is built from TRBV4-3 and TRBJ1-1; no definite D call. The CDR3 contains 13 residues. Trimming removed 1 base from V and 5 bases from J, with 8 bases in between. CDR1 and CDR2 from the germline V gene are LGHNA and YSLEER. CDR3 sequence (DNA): TGCGCCAGCAGCCAAGCAATCCGGACTGAAGCTTTCTTT. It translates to CASSQAIRTEAFF.

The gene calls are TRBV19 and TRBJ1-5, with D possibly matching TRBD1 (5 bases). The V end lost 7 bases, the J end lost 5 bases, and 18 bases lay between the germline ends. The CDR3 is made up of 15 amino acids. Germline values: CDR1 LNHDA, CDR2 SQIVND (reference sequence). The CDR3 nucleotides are TGTGCCAGTATCGCATTTATGGGACTTGATCAGCCCCAGCATTTT. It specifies CASIAFMGLDQPQHF.

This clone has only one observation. CDR3 residues: CASRRTGYDTGELFF. The DNA for the CDR3 is TGTGCCAGCAGACGTACAGGGTACGACACCGGGGAGCTGTTTTTT. This chain links TRBV5-6 with TRBJ2-2; a possible D gene is TRBD1 (6 bases). The CDR3 loop spans 15 amino acids. Trimming left V 5 bases short and J 3 bases short, with 14 bases between. Germline V lookup: CDR1 SGHDT, CDR2 YYEEEE.

The CDR3 protein is CASRQGVYEQYF. In DNA form, the CDR3 reads TGTGCCAGCAGACAGGGGGTCTACGAGCAGTACTTC. The V gene is TRBV11-2, the J gene TRBJ2-7; 8 bases agree with TRBD1. CDR3 length equals 12 residues. In germline, CDR1 is SGHAT, CDR2 FQNNGV. V shed 6 bases and J 3 bases; nucleotides not matched to a gene: 1.

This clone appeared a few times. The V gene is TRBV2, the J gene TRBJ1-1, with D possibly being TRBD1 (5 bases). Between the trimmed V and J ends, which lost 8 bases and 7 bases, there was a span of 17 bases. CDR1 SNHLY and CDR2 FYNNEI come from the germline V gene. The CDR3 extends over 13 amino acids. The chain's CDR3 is CASLLGPEVEAFF. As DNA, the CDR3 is TGTGCCAGCCTCTTGGGGCCAGAAGTTGAAGCTTTCTTT.

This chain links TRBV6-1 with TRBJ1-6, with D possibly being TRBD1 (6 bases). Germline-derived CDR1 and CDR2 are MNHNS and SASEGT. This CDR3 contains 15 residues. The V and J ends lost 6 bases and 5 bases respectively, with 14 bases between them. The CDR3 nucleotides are TGTGCCAGCAGGTGGTTAGGGGGTAATAATTCACCCCTCCACTTT. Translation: CASRWLGGNNSPLHF.

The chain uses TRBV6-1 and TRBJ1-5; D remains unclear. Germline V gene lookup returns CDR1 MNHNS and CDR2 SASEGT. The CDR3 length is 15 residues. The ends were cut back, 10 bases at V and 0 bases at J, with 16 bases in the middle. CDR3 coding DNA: TGTGCCACCCTAGAGTTATTTGATAGCAATCAGCCCCAGCATTTT. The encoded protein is CATLELFDSNQPQHF.

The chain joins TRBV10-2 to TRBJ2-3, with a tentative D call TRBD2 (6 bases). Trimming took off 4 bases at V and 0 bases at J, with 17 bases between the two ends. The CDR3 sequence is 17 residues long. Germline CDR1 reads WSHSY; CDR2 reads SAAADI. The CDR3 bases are TGCGCCAGCAGTGGTTTCCTTACCAGCGGGAGCACAGATACGCAGTATTTT. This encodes CASSGFLTSGSTDTQYF.

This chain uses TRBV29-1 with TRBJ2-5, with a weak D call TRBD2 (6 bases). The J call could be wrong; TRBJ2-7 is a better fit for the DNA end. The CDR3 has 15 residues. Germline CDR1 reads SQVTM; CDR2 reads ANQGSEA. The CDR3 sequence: CSVRGLRVGTYEQYF. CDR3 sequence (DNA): TGCAGCGTTCGGGGACTCAGGGTGGGCACCTACGAGCAGTACTTC.

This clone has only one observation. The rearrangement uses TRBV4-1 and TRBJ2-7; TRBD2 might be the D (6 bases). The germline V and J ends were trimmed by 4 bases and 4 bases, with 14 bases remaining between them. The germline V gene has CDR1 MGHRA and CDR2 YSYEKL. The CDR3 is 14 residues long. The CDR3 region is CASSRVGGSYEQYF. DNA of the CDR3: TGCGCCAGCAGCCGGGTGGGAGGATCGTACGAGCAGTACTTC.

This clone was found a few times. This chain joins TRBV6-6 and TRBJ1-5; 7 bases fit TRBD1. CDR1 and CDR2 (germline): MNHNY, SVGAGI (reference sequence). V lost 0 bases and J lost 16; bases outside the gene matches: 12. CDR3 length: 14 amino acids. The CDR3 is CASSYSSEGGSKHF. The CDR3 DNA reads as TGTGCCAGCAGTTACTCGAGTGAAGGGGGCTCCAAACATTTT.

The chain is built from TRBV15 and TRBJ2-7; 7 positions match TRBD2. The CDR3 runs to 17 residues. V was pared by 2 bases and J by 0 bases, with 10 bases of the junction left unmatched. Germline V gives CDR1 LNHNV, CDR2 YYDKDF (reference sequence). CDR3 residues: CATSRYPKAGSSYEQYF. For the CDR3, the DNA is TGTGCCACCAGCAGATACCCCAAAGCGGGGAGCTCCTACGAGCAGTACTTC.

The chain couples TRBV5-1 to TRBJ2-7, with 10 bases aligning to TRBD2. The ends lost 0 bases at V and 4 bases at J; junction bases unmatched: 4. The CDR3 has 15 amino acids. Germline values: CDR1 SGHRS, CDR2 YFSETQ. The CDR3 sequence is CASSLVAGGLYEQYF. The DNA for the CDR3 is TGCGCCAGCAGCTTGGTAGCGGGGGGCCTGTACGAGCAGTACTTC.

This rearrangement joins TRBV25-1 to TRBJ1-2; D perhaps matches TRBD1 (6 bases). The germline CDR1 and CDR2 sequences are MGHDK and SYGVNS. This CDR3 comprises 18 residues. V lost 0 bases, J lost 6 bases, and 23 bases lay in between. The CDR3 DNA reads TGTGCCAGCAGTGAATATTTCCCCGTACCAGGGGAGGGTCATGGCTACACCTTC. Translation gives CASSEYFPVPGEGHGYTF.

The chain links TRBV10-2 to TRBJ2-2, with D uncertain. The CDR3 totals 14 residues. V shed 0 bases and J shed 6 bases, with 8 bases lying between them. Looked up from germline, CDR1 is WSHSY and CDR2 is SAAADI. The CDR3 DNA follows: TGCGCCAGCAGTGAGTCATTATCCTCCGGGGAGCTGTTTTTT. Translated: CASSESLSSGELFF.

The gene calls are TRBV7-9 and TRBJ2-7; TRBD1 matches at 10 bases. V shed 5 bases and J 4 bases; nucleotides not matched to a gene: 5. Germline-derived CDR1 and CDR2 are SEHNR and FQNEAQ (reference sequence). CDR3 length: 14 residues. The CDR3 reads CASSDGTGVYEQYF. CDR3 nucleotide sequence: TGTGCCAGCAGCGATGGGACAGGGGTTTACGAGCAGTACTTC.

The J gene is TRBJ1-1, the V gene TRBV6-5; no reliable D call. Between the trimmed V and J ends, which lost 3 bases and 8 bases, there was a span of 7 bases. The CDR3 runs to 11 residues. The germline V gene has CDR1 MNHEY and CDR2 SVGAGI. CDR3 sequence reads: CASSYRGEAFF. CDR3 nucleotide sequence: TGTGCCAGCAGTTATCGCGGGGAAGCTTTCTTT.